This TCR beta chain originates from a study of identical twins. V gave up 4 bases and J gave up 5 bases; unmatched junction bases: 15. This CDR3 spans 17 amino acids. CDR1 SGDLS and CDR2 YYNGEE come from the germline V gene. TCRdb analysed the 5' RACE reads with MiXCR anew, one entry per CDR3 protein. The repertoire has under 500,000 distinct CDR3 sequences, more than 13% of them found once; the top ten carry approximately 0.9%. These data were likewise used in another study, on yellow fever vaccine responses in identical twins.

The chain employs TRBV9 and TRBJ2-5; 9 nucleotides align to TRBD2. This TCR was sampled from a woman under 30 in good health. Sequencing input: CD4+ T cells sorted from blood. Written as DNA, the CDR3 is TGTGCCAGCAGCCCGCGAGATTCAGCGGGGGGAGGGGAGACCCAGTACTTC. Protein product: CASSPRDSAGGGETQYF.